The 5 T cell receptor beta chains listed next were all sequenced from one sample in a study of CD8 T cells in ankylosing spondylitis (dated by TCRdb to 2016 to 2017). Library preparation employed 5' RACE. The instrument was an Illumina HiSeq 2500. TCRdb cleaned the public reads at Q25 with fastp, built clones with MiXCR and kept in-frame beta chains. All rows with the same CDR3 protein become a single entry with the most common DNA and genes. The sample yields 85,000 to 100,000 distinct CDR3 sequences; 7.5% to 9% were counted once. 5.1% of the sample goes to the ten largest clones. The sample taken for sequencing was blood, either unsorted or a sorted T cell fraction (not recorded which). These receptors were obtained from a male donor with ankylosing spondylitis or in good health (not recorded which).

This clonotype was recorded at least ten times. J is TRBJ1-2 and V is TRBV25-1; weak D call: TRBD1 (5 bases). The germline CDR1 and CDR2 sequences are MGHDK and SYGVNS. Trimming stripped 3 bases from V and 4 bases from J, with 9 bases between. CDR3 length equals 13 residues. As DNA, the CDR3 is TGTGCCAGCAGTGACGGGACGATCTATGGCTACACCTTC. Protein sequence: CASSDGTIYGYTF.

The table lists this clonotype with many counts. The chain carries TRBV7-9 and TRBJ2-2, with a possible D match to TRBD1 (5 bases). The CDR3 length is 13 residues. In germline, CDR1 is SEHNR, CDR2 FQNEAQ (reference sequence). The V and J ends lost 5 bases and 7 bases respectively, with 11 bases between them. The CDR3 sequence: CASSPQDHGELFF. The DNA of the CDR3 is TGTGCCAGCAGCCCACAGGATCACGGGGAGCTGTTTTTT.

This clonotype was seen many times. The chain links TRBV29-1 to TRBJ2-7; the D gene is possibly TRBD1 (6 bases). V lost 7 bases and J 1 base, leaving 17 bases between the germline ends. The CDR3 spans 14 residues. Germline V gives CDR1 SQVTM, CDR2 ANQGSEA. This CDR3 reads CSANIQGYSYEQYF. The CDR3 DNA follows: TGCAGCGCAAATATACAGGGTTATTCCTACGAGCAGTACTTC.

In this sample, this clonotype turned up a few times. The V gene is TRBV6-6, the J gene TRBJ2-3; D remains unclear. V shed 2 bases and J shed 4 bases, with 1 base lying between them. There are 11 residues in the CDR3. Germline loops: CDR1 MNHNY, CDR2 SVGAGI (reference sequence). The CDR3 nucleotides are TGTGCCAGCAGTTACGCAGATACGCAGTATTTT. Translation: CASSYADTQYF.

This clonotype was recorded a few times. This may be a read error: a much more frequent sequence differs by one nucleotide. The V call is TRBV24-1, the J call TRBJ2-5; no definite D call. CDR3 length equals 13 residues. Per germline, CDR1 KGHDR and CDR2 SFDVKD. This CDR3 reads CATSDSPLEAQYF. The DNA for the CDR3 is TGTGCCACCAGTGATTCGCCTCTAGAGGCCCAGTACTTC.